This passage covers 2 T cell receptor beta chains from one sample sequenced in a study of vaccination and CD4 T cells after COVID-19. Sequencing of cultured CD4+ T cell DNA used the Oncomine TCR Beta short-read assay. One entry per CDR3 protein, called by TCRdb with MiXCR from the PCR reads. The table records 10,000 to 15,000 distinct CDR3 sequences, 60% to 85% of them present only once. The treatment is: roughly 11-day PBMC culture with coronavirus spike peptide pools or control peptides (ViraFEST assay). These receptors lack a known antigen. Sequencing was done on a sample of CD4+ T cells from blood, cultured in vitro. The receptors were sampled from a human donor who had recovered from COVID-19.

This clonotype was picked up one time. The V call is TRBV11-2, the J call TRBJ2-7; TRBD2 aligns across 8 bases. The CDR3 spans 14 residues. Germline V gives CDR1 SGHAT, CDR2 FQNNGV. The V segment lost 6 bases and the J segment 0 bases; nucleotides outside the gene matches: 4. DNA of the CDR3: TGTGCCAGCAGGGACGGGAGGGTCTCCTACGAGCAGTACTTC. It specifies CASRDGRVSYEQYF. Together with reference TRBV11-2 and TRBJ2-7, the CDR3 gives the full variable domain: EAGVAQSPRYKIIEKRQSVAFWCNPISGHATLYWYQQILGQGPKLLIQFQNNGVVDDSQLPKDRFSAERLKGVDSTLKIQPAKLEDSAVYLCASRDGRVSYEQYFGPGTRLTVT.

The chain employs TRBV7-2 and TRBJ2-2, with D unclear. The V gene's germline CDR1 is SGHTA and CDR2 FQGNSA. CDR3 length: 14 amino acids. V shed 6 bases and J shed 2 bases, with 10 bases lying between them. CDR3 sequence reads: CASSSHANTGELFF. Written as DNA, the CDR3 is TGTGCCAGCAGTTCACACGCTAACACCGGGGAGCTGTTTTTT.